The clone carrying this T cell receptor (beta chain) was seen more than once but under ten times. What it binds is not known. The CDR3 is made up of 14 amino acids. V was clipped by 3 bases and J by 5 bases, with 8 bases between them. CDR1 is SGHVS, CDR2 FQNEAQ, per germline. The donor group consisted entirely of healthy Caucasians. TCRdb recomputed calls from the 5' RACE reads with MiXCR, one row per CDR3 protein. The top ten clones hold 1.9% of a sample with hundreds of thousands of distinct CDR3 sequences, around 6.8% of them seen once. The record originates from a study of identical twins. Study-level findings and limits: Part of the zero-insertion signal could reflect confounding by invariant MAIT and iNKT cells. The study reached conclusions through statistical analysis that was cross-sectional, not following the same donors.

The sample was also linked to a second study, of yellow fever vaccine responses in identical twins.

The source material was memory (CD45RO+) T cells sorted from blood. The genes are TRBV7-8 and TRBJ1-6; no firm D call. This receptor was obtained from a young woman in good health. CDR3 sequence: CASSLRRDNSPLHF. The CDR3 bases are TGTGCCAGCAGCTTGAGGAGGGATAATTCACCCCTCCACTTT.